The text below deals with one TCR beta chain. It lacks a known antigen. Base-call qualities are not available, and no considerably larger clone is one nucleotide away. The sample belongs to a study of cytomegalovirus exposure and HLA in healthy donors (dated by TCRdb to 2015 to 2018). About the investigation overall: According to an earlier analysis of a few hundred of the donors, about 179 million T cells yielded 90 million to 140 million unique TCR beta sequences and about 280 Gb of sequence data. Using immunosequencing, the study profiled T cell repertoires from 550 to 750 subjects and related those repertoires to cytomegalovirus serostatus. In a later analysis, previously published TCR beta repertoires from some 640 donors were re-analyzed and high-resolution HLA genotyping was added so that TCR occurrence patterns could be studied. HLA typing included class I and class II loci at four-digit resolution. Every discovery cohort repertoire had been produced on one sequencing platform. In a later genetic analysis, genome-wide SNP genotypes for about three fifths of the roughly 670 donors were used, and that subset was treated as a discovery cohort. On average, over 200,000 unique TCR beta nucleotide sequences were sequenced per donor among 398 genotyped donors of the cohort, with around 19% of those sequences being non-productive. A handful of DR-DQ haplotypes were handled as single units for association and clustering because linkage in the cohort was strong. Of the 398 genotyped donors, 65% to 90% fell in the genetic ancestry cluster associated with self-reported Caucasian donors. An early release that covered 500 to 800 HLA-typed donors contained approximately 300 gigabases of sequencing data and 80 million or so unique TCR sequences. To predict cytomegalovirus infection status, the study combined high-throughput TCR immunosequencing, statistical association of individual TCRs with disease status, and machine learning. An earlier analysis of around 640 of the donors used high-throughput TCR beta sequencing to judge whether each TCR beta V gene segment behaved as functional or pseudogenic. A separate validation cohort of more than 100 different subjects was used in addition to the roughly 640-subject first cohort. The later analysis used no new phenotypic data to find candidate immune exposures, relying instead on TCR beta sequences and their occurrence across donors. Donor age, sex, ethnicity and CMV serostatus were compiled together with the repertoire data. Typing coverage varied by locus: about 620-630 donors for A, B, C, DRB1 and DQB1; about 520 for DQA1; around 570 for DPA1; roughly 450 for DPB1. The aim of the study was to test whether cataloging public T cell receptors could identify signatures of past pathogen exposure.

Trimming takes 0 bases from V and 4 bases from J, and the germline ends sit 11 bases apart. From its cysteine to its phenylalanine, the CDR3 spans 15 amino acids. This entry keeps only the CDR3 DNA: 45 bases, framed from base 1. Based on the germline V gene (reference sequence), the CDR1 and CDR2 sequences are LNHNV and YYDKDF. Beyond this particular receptor, the publication reports: A later analysis found that most CMV-associated TCR beta chains appeared HLA-restricted, with HLA associations seemingly driven largely by CMV exposure. The study gave a list of 150 to 200 TCR beta chains associated with cytomegalovirus. Because some donors lacked HLA typing at each locus, the association tests relied only on the typed subset. Broadly in line with IMGT annotations, most TCR beta V segments showed up in productive rearrangements about 87% or about 30% of the time in an earlier analysis of roughly 590 of the donors. When HLA alleles, especially DR and DQ, strongly co-occurred, TCR associations were difficult to assign to individual alleles. A further reported finding was that TCR beta sequences accurately predicted the HLA-A and HLA-B alleles for most subjects in the first cohort. A later analysis found that TCR association rates varied across HLA loci, with DRB1 alleles showing the most associated TCRs and HLA-C alleles the fewest. According to a later analysis, parvovirus B19, influenza, CMV and Epstein-Barr virus appeared linked to several top co-occurrence clusters. In both the original and validation cohorts, the classifier was reported to diagnose cytomegalovirus status with high specificity and sensitivity. Linkage disequilibrium might explain the correlated functional status among segregating V segments, but an unknown experimental factor could not be excluded. The cohort was sequenced for TCR beta chains only, and without alpha or paired-chain data the features that could be detected were limited. A later analysis found that HLA-associated TCR beta chains were more clonally expanded and had lower generation probabilities than equally common non-associated chains. In a later genetic analysis, fewer N-insertions in productive TCRs were reported among donors in an Asian-associated ancestry cluster than the roughly 700-donor mean. Most TCR sequences were seen in very few donors, while some public TCRs were found in many individuals. A later analysis associated about 17,000 TCR beta sequences with specific HLA alleles at a false discovery rate of 0.05. A later genetic analysis associated a missense DCLRE1C variant with V-gene and J-gene trimming of TCR beta chains, and an independent cohort replicated the association. Because counts were too low, about 18 rarely observed V segments, including chromosome 9 orphons, were left out of the earlier analysis of about 500 of the donors. Some IMGT-functional V segments, including TRBV6-2 and TRBV6-3, could not be told apart with the 87-base-pair reads, so those segments were excluded. The presence/absence analyses assumed that sequencing depth was roughly uniform across donors, and that assumption may not be true. Immune exposure information for the cohort was limited to CMV serostatus. A group of highly shared sequence variants was considered likely to be a technical artifact of the sequencing pipeline. A few of the identified cytomegalovirus-associated TCR beta chains were confirmed in vitro to be specific for cytomegalovirus antigens. It was suggested by the authors that the approach could potentially be generalized to other disease states and immunological phenotypes.

In total, 600 or so healthy bone marrow donors made up the cohort. At the time of sampling, every cohort member was nominally healthy, though immune exposures that went unrecorded were likely present. The donor tested CMV seropositive and was one of the 289 seropositive cohort members. A peripheral blood sample was provided by each donor, and peripheral blood mononuclear cells were used for TCR beta sequencing. Genomic DNA was extracted from the blood cell samples with the Qiagen DNeasy Blood Extraction Kit. Libraries were built with the immunoSEQ multiplex PCR assay. For the multiplex PCR, a mixture combining 60 forward primers for TCR Vbeta segments and 13 reverse primers for TCR Jbeta segments was used. The CDR3 region of rearranged TCR beta genes was amplified from genomic DNA by a multiplex PCR assay. The amplified TCR beta libraries were sequenced on the Illumina HiSeq System as 87-base-pair reads. In the original analysis: A later analysis tallied tens of millions of unique TCR beta chains across the 550 to 850 repertoires, and approximately 11 million of those chains were shared by two or more donors. Raw reads were error-corrected and collapsed into unique sequences by a nearest-neighbor algorithm in which closely related sequences were merged to remove PCR and sequencing errors. To assign V, D and J gene segments, CDR3 sequences were aligned to IMGT reference sequences. Each retained sequence needed at least a six-nucleotide match to both a V gene segment and a J gene segment. A rearrangement counted as productive if the CDR3 had no stop codons and remained in frame with V and J, and every other rearrangement counted as non-productive. Following IMGT convention, CDR3 was defined as the stretch from the second conserved V-encoded cysteine to the conserved J-encoded phenylalanine. The earlier analysis of some 600 of the donors excluded sequences that lacked an unambiguous match to a single V gene segment. In an earlier analysis of approximately 550 of the donors, V segments were called functional above 56.7% productive rearrangements and were called segregating when the between-donor standard deviation exceeded 5%. A statistical classification framework was built for diagnosing cytomegalovirus status from the catalog of TCR beta chain sequences. In a later analysis, V and J genes were assigned by comparing TCR nucleotide sequences against IMGT/GENE-DB human TR gene sequences. In a later analysis, CDR3 sequences and most-parsimonious VDJ recombination scenarios were assigned using the TCRdist pipeline. A later analysis defined each TCR beta chain by its CDR3 amino acid sequence plus V-gene family, and excluded reads lacking a unique V-gene family. As a way to deal with suspected cross-contamination and a sequencing artifact, a later analysis dropped over 550 nucleotide sequences that were highly shared and had low generation probability. A later analysis calculated a clonal expansion index for each public chain from normalized within-repertoire ranks of inferred template counts. Generation probabilities in a later analysis came from a VDJ recombination model fitted to out-of-frame rearrangements, and those results were checked against IGoR. A later analysis scored TCR-TCR, TCR-HLA and TCR-CMV co-occurrence with hypergeometric tests, applying a repertoire-size bias correction to TCR pairs. To estimate false discovery rates, a later analysis permuted the HLA or CMV assignments 20 times. In a later analysis, co-occurring TCRs were grouped using DBSCAN, and TCRdist sequence similarity was added for clustering within HLA-allele-positive subsets. For co-occurrence clustering, repertoires with fewer than 30,000 or more than 120,000 public chains were excluded, along with 5 or 6 repertoires with anomalous nucleotide sharing. TCRdb limited this immuneACCESS table to in-frame rearrangements with V and J called. A share of clones is missing; checked studies link under half to unresolved V genes, and the rest is unexplained. V, J and clone size were drawn from that table, and D and trimming were deduced from the DNA. This sample has approximately 120,000 clones in its table, and around 78% of those were observed once. The top ten hold over 4% of the sample.

The TCR sequence derives from a man in his sixties in good health and CMV-seropositive. This chain is built from TRBV15 and TRBJ2-3; the best D guess is TRBD1, with 6 bases matching. Sequencing was carried out using PBMCs. CDR3 sequence: CATSRDLGAPDTQYF. The DNA sequence reads TGTGCCACCAGCAGAGATCTGGGGGCCCCAGATACGCAGTATTTT.